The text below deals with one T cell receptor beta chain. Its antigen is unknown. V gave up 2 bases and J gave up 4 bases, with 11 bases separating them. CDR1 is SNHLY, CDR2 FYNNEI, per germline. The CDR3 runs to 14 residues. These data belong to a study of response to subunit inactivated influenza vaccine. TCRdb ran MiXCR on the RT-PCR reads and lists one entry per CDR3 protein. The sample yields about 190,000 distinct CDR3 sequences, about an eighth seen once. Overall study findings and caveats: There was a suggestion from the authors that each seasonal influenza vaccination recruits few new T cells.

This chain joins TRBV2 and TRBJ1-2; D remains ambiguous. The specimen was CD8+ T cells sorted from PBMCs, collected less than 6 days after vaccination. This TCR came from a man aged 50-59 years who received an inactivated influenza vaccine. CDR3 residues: CASSESPGLYGYTF. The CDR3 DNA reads TGTGCCAGCAGTGAATCACCAGGACTCTATGGCTACACCTTC.